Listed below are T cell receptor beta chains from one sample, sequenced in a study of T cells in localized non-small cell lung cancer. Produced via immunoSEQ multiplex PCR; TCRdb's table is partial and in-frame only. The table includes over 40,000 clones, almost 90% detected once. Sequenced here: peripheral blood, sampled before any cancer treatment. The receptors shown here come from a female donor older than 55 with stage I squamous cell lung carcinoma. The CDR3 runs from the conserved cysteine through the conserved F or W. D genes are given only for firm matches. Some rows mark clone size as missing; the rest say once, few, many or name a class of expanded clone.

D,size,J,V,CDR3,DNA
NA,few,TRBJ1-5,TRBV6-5,CASRSRAEQPQHF,TGTGCCAGCAGATCCAGGGCGGAACAGCCCCAGCATTTT
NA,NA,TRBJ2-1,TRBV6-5,CASKSSGLSYNEQFF,TGTGCCAGCAAATCCTCGGGACTCTCCTACAATGAGCAGTTCTTC
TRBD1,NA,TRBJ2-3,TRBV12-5,CASGLGGRGPYSTDTQYF,TGTGCTAGTGGTTTGGGGGGCAGGGGGCCTTATAGCACAGATACGCAGTATTTT
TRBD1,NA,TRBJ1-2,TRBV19,CASSPRRTGGAYYGYTF,TGTGCCAGTAGTCCAAGAAGGACAGGGGGCGCTTACTATGGCTACACCTTC
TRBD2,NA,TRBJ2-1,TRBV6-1,CASSGTSGSGEQFF,TGTGCCAGCAGCGGGACTAGCGGGAGCGGTGAGCAGTTCTTC
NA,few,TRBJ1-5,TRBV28,CASSLRYNQPQHF,TGTGCCAGCAGTTTACGCTACAATCAGCCCCAGCATTTT
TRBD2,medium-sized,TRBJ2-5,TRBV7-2,CASSLELAGGSAETQYF,TGTGCCAGCAGCTTAGAACTAGCGGGAGGTAGCGCGGAGACCCAGTACTTC
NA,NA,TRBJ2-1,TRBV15,CATAFLGDEQFF,TGTGCCACCGCTTTTCTCGGGGATGAGCAGTTCTTC
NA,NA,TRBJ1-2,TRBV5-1,CASSRDQGAVNGYTF,TGCGCCAGCAGCCGGGATCAGGGCGCGGTCAATGGCTACACCTTC
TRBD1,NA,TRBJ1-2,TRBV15,CATSRDRSPVRGYTF,TGTGCCACCAGCAGGGACAGGAGTCCTGTTAGGGGCTACACCTTC
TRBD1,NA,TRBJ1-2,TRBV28,CAPRGGDGGGYTF,TGTGCCCCCAGGGGGGGGGACGGGGGTGGCTACACCTTC
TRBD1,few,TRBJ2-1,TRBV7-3,CASSPGTGYNEQFF,TGTGCCAGCAGCCCCGGGACAGGGTACAATGAGCAGTTCTTC
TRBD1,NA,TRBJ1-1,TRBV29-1,CSVVGDRVNTEAFF,TGCAGCGTTGTCGGGGACAGGGTGAACACTGAAGCTTTCTTT
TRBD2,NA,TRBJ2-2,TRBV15,CATSRDASGVNTGELFF,TGTGCCACCAGCAGAGATGCTAGCGGGGTGAACACCGGGGAGCTGTTTTTT
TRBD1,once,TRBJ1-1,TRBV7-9,CASSPQQGARTEAFF,TGTGCCAGCAGCCCGCAGCAGGGGGCGCGGACTGAAGCTTTCTTT
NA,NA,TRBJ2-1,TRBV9,CASSVTWVEDEQFF,TGTGCCAGCAGCGTAACTTGGGTTGAGGATGAGCAGTTCTTC
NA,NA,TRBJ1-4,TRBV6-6,CASSYSGIYGKLFF,TGTGCCAGCAGTTATAGCGGGATTTACGGAAAACTGTTTTTT
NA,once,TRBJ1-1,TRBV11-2,CASSLPTEAFF,TGTGCCAGCAGCTTACCCACTGAAGCTTTCTTT
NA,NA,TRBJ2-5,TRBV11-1,CASSSRDSPQETQYF,TGTGCCAGCAGTTCCCGGGACTCCCCCCAAGAGACCCAGTACTTC